The rows below give T cell receptor beta chains drawn from one sample of a study of shared clonotypes between healthy human individuals. Some clones are missing from TCRdb's copy, which holds only in-frame ones; the method was immunoSEQ multiplex PCR. In the table there are approximately 2,000,000 clones, 80% to 95% of which are singletons. Sequencing was done on a sample of naive CD4+ T cells from PBMCs. Source of these receptors: a man between 18 and 35 years old in good health. Some clones in this sample may be carry-over from other donors' samples. CDR3s include the opening cysteine and the closing phenylalanine or tryptophan. The D gene is left open where the match is weak. Where a row states a size, it is once, few, many or the class of an expanded clone; other rows omit it.

-	-	TRBV11-2	TRBJ2-2	TGTGCCAGCAGCTTACCGAACCGGGAGAGTGACACCGGGGAGCTGTTTTTT	CASSLPNRESDTGELFF
-	TRBD2	TRBV25-1	TRBJ2-1	TGTGCCAGCAGTGATCGGCTAGCGGGAGCTTACAATGAGCAGTTCTTC	CASSDRLAGAYNEQFF
-	-	TRBV7-9	TRBJ2-7	TGTGCCAGCAGCTCTAGGCAAACCTACGAGCAGTACTTC	CASSSRQTYEQYF
-	-	TRBV2	TRBJ1-5	TGTGCCAGCAGAGATCGGGACGGGCGCAATCAGCCCCAGCATTTT	CASRDRDGRNQPQHF
-	TRBD1	TRBV19	TRBJ1-5	TGTGCCAGTAGCAGAGGGGGACAGTCCCCGGCCCAGCATTTT	CASSRGGQSPAQHF
-	-	TRBV19	TRBJ1-1	TGTGCCAGTAGTACCCGAGGGGCAGGTGAAGCTTTCTTT	CASSTRGAGEAFF
-	-	TRBV3-1/TRBV3-2	TRBJ2-2	TGTGCGTACTGGGAGCTGTTTTTT	CAYWELFF
-	TRBD1	TRBV7-3	TRBJ1-1	TGTGCCAGCAGCTCCAGGGGGACAGCTGAAGCTTTCTTT	CASSSRGTAEAFF
-	-	TRBV28	TRBJ1-1	TGTGCCAGCAGTTTCATGAACACTGAAGCTTTCTTT	CASSFMNTEAFF
-	-	TRBV25-1	TRBJ1-2	TGTGCCAGCAGCCGCGGGGAGAACTATGGCTACACCTTC	CASSRGENYGYTF
once	TRBD2	TRBV4-3	TRBJ2-3	TGCGCCAGCAGCCCTCAGTTCGGGCTTAGCGGGAGAGCGCAGTATTTT	CASSPQFGLSGRAQYF
-	TRBD1	TRBV28	TRBJ1-1	TGTGCCAGCAGCCCTTATACGCGAGGGGGCCCAGGGAACACTGAAGCTTTCTTT	CASSPYTRGGPGNTEAFF
-	TRBD2	TRBV4-3	TRBJ2-5	TGCGCCAGCAGCCAAGAATTCTACCTAGCGGGAGAAGAGACCCAGTACTTC	CASSQEFYLAGEETQYF
-	-	TRBV4-2	TRBJ2-7	TGTGCCAGCAGCCAGGTCGGCCTGCCCTCCTACGAGCAGTACTTC	CASSQVGLPSYEQYF
-	-	TRBV7-9	TRBJ1-4	TGTGCCAGCAGCTCAGCCCCCCCATCGGGCGAACTGTTTTTT	CASSSAPPSGELFF
once	-	TRBV29-1	TRBJ2-3	TGCAGCGCCCCCCTGGGTCAGGGCCGGGCAGATACGCAGTATTTT	CSAPLGQGRADTQYF
once	TRBD2	TRBV2	TRBJ2-1	TGTGCCAGCAATAAGGCGGGAGGCAAATACAATGAGCAGTTCTTC	CASNKAGGKYNEQFF
-	-	TRBV20-1	TRBJ2-5	TGCAGTGTTGCGAAAAAAGAGACCCAGTACTTC	CSVAKKETQYF
once	-	TRBV10-2	TRBJ1-6	TGCGCCAGCAGTGACCCCCTCTCCTATAATTCACCCCTCCACTTT	CASSDPLSYNSPLHF
-	TRBD2	TRBV19	TRBJ2-7	TGTGCCAGTAGTATAGAGGCTAGCGGGAGCTACGAGCAGTACTTC	CASSIEASGSYEQYF
-	-	TRBV30	TRBJ2-5	TGTGCCTGGAGTCATCCACCCCCCGAGACCCAGTACTTC	CAWSHPPPETQYF
-	-	TRBV6-6	TRBJ2-7	TGTGCCAGCAGTTACCTAAAGGACGGATGGTACGAGCAGTACTTC	CASSYLKDGWYEQYF
once	-	TRBV21-1	TRBJ1-3	TGTGCCAGCAGCAAAGTGAGGAGCTCTGGAAACACCATATATTTT	CASSKVRSSGNTIYF
-	-	TRBV7-9	TRBJ1-1	TGTGCCAGCAGCTTATTTCTCGGGAACACTGAAGCTTTCTTT	CASSLFLGNTEAFF
-	-	TRBV5-1	TRBJ1-1	TGCGCCAGCAGTATCGGGGTCGGTGACACTGAAGCTTTCTTT	CASSIGVGDTEAFF
-	TRBD2	TRBV6-5	TRBJ2-1	TGTGCCAGCAGTTCCTTAGCGGGAGGGCCTGGGAATGAGCAGTTCTTC	CASSSLAGGPGNEQFF
few	-	TRBV5-1	TRBJ1-3	TGCGCCAGCAGCGACCCACAGGGAGGGGACACCATATATTTT	CASSDPQGGDTIYF
-	TRBD1	TRBV5-6	TRBJ2-7	TGTGCCAGCAGCTTGGGGACAGGTACCGAGCAGTACTTC	CASSLGTGTEQYF
few	-	TRBV30	TRBJ1-2	TGTGCCTGGAGTGTACGGGGTGGATCTGGCTACACCTTC	CAWSVRGGSGYTF
-	-	TRBV5-8	TRBJ1-2	TGTGCCAGCAGCTTGGCAGGCCGGTCCTATGGCTACACCTTC	CASSLAGRSYGYTF
-	TRBD1	TRBV7-9	TRBJ2-7	TGTGCCAGCAGCTTGGGTGTCGGGACAGCCTCCTACGAGCAGTACTTC	CASSLGVGTASYEQYF
-	TRBD1	TRBV19	TRBJ2-7	TGTGCCAGTACCAGGGGGGGGACAGGGCCCTACGAGCAGTACTTC	CASTRGGTGPYEQYF
-	-	TRBV5-1	TRBJ2-7	TGCGCCAGCACCCCCCTCGACAGTTCCTACGAGCAGTACTTC	CASTPLDSSYEQYF
-	-	TRBV7-9	TRBJ2-1	TGTGCCAGCAGCCGCTCATTCGGGAGTGCCTACAATGAGCAGTTCTTC	CASSRSFGSAYNEQFF
-	-	TRBV9	TRBJ2-2	TGTGCCAGCAGCGTTGGTAGCGGCGCCTCCTGGGAGCTGTTTTTT	CASSVGSGASWELFF
few	-	TRBV18	TRBJ1-1	TGTGCCAGCGCCCCATTGAACACTGAAGCTTTCTTT	CASAPLNTEAFF
once	-	TRBV5-1	TRBJ2-3	TGCGCCAGCAGCTTGGGGACCCGATCCGTGATAGATACGCAGTATTTT	CASSLGTRSVIDTQYF
-	-	TRBV7-9	TRBJ2-1	TGTGCCAGCAGACAGACAGGGTCTGGGGGGAATGAGCAGTTCTTC	CASRQTGSGGNEQFF
-	-	TRBV5-4	TRBJ1-2	TGTGCCAGCAGACCCCCGAGGGGTCCGGATGGCTACACCTTC	CASRPPRGPDGYTF
once	-	TRBV4-2	TRBJ2-7	TGTGCCAGCAGCCAACAACTCGGGAGTACTTTCGAGCAGTACTTC	CASSQQLGSTFEQYF
once	-	TRBV5-1	TRBJ2-1	TGCGCCAGCAGCTTGTTGGCCGCAGCAAAGCACAATGAGCAGTTCTTC	CASSLLAAAKHNEQFF